Given below is one T cell receptor beta chain in context. The conserved final phenylalanine or tryptophan is absent from the CDR3, which likely points to a read error. The DNA is omitted, as the CDR3 cannot be located on it reliably, and the CDR3 follows TCRdb's listing. The library came from three nested PCR rounds adapted from ARM-PCR protocols. One entry per CDR3 protein, called by TCRdb with MiXCR from the multiplex PCR reads. The table includes about 93,000 distinct CDR3 sequences, roughly 70% detected once. Germline assignment: CDR1 MNHEY and CDR2 SVGAGI. The CDR3 is made up of 15 amino acids, end residues included. This sample is part of a study of tumor and adjacent non-tumor tissue in lung cancer. The template was RNA from unsorted bulk tissue. Between August and November 2014, newly diagnosed, chemotherapy-naive lung cancer patients underwent thoracic surgery in China.

Source material: lung tumor tissue. This sequence joins TRBV6-5 and TRBJ1-1. The source is a man between 60 and 75 years old with non-small cell lung cancer. The chain's CDR3 is CASSVSGGRVTEALL.